The 11 T cell receptor beta chains below were found in one sample sequenced in a study of early T cells in non-severe SARS-CoV-2 infection. TCRdb used MiXCR to reprocess the 5' RACE reads, holding one entry per CDR3 protein. Counted here are some 57,000 distinct CDR3 sequences, 10% occurring once; the ten biggest clones make up 4.5%. Sequences were obtained from whole blood. The receptor source for this set is an adult who was a healthcare worker with PCR-confirmed SARS-CoV-2 infection or an uninfected control (not recorded which).

Only one count was recorded for this clonotype. The chain is built from TRBV28 and TRBJ1-6, with TRBD1 identical over 10 bases. Trimming cost V 5 bases and J 9 bases; bases outside gene matches: 4. This CDR3 has 14 amino acids. Germline CDR1 reads MDHEN; CDR2 reads SYDVKM. CDR3 nucleotides: TGTGCCAGCAGTCAGACAGGGGGCTCTTCACCCCTCCACTTT. It yields the protein CASSQTGGSSPLHF.

The CDR3 bases are TGTGCCAGCAGCAATACAGGGCGAGCGGACACTGAAGCTTTCTTT. It encodes CASSNTGRADTEAFF. The chain has TRBV9 and TRBJ1-1; TRBD1 might be the D (6 bases). The V end was cut by 4 bases, the J end by 3 bases, with 16 bases between. The V gene's germline CDR1 is SGDLS and CDR2 YYNGEE. The CDR3 is 15 amino acids.

The chain carries TRBV29-1 and TRBJ1-2, with D uncertain. Germline lookup yields CDR1 SQVTM and CDR2 ANQGSEA. Trimming pared 3 bases from V and 8 bases from J, leaving 10 bases between. This CDR3 spans 11 amino acids. The CDR3 bases are TGCAGCGTTGATGTAATGGAAGGCTACACCTTC. It is translated as CSVDVMEGYTF.

V usage is TRBV9 and J usage is TRBJ1-2, with D possibly TRBD1 on 6 matching bases. Trimming took off 0 bases at V and 4 bases at J, with 10 bases between the two ends. This CDR3 comprises 14 residues. Germline V gene data show CDR1 as SGDLS and CDR2 as YYNGEE. The CDR3 nucleotides are TGTGCCAGCAGCGTAGCAGGGGAAGGCTATGGCTACACCTTC. It encodes CASSVAGEGYGYTF.

Ten or more counts support this clonotype. V usage is TRBV6-2 or TRBV6-3 and J usage is TRBJ2-1; TRBD1 matches 7 bases. The V and J ends lost 6 bases and 6 bases, in that order; junction bases with no gene match: 5. CDR3 size: 13 residues. Germline loops: CDR1 MNHEY, CDR2 SVGEGT. CDR3 in amino acids: CASRVTGANEQFF. The CDR3 DNA sequence: TGTGCCAGCAGGGTAACAGGGGCCAATGAGCAGTTCTTC.

This clonotype occurred a few times. The V call is TRBV14, the J call TRBJ1-2; 7 positions match TRBD1. With V trimmed by 0 bases and J by 5 bases, 9 bases remained unmatched. Per the germline V gene, CDR1 is SGHDN and CDR2 is FVKESK. The CDR3 sequence is 16 residues long. The CDR3 spells CASSQDSGQPYYGYTF. CDR3 bases: TGTGCCAGCAGCCAAGACTCGGGACAGCCTTATTATGGCTACACCTTC.

This clonotype was seen ten or more times. The chain recombines TRBV27 with TRBJ2-1; the match to TRBD1 covers 12 bases. Unmatched junction bases numbered 14, after V lost 6 bases and J lost 5 bases. This CDR3 is 18 amino acids long. CDR1 is MNHEY and CDR2 is SMNVEV in the germline V gene (reference sequence). The CDR3 DNA sequence: TGTGCCAGCAGACGGGGACAGGGGGCGACCCACAATAACAATGAGCAGTTCTTC. This encodes CASRRGQGATHNNNEQFF.

The rearrangement uses TRBV20-1 and TRBJ2-3; D is undetermined. There are 15 residues in the CDR3. Germline V gene lookup returns CDR1 DFQATT and CDR2 SNEGSKA (reference sequence). V was cut by 0 bases and J by 4 bases, with 14 bases left in between. Here the CDR3 DNA reads TGCAGTGCTAGAGATCCCGTTGGTGGGGCAGATACGCAGTATTTT. This codes for CSARDPVGGADTQYF.

The genes are TRBV5-4 and TRBJ2-3; the D gene is possibly TRBD2 (6 bases). Between the trimmed V and J ends, which lost 4 bases and 3 bases, there was a span of 15 bases. Germline loops: CDR1 SGHNT, CDR2 YYREEE (reference sequence). This CDR3 comprises 15 residues. CDR3 region: CASSAGLSTTDTQYF. The CDR3 DNA reads as TGTGCCAGCAGCGCCGGACTATCAACAACAGATACGCAGTATTTT. Full variable domain (remainder filled in from reference TRBV5-4 and TRBJ2-3): ETGVTQSPTHLIKTRGQQVTLRCSSQSGHNTVSWYQQALGQGPQFIFQYYREEENGRGNFPPRFSGLQFPNYSSELNVNALELDDSALYLCASSAGLSTTDTQYFGPGTRLTVL.

This clonotype has at least ten counts. The rearrangement joins TRBV6-6 to TRBJ2-7, with 8 bases that match TRBD1. V gave up 4 bases and J gave up 6 bases; unmatched junction bases: 5. The CDR3 contains 13 residues. CDR1 MNHNY and CDR2 SVGAGI come from the germline V gene (reference sequence). CDR3 region: CASSSDRAGEQYF. As DNA, the CDR3 is TGTGCCAGCAGTTCGGACAGGGCAGGCGAGCAGTACTTC.

This clonotype was detected a few times. J is TRBJ2-2 and V is TRBV6-6, with 7 bases that match TRBD2. With 7 bases clipped from V and 4 bases from J, the junction kept 9 bases outside the gene matches. The CDR3 runs to 15 residues. Germline V gene data show CDR1 as MNHNY and CDR2 as SVGAGI (reference sequence). CDR3 loop: CASTPSGTITGELFF. The CDR3 region has the DNA TGTGCCAGCACTCCCTCCGGGACTATCACCGGGGAGCTGTTTTTT.